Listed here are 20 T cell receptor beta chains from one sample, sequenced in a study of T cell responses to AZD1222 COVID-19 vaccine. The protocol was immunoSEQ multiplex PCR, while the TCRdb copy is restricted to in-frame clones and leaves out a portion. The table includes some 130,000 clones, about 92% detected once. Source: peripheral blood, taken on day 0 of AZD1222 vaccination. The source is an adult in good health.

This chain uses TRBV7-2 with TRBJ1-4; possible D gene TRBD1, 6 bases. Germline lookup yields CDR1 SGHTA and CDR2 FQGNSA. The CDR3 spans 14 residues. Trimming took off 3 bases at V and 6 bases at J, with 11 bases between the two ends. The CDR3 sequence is CASSLGAWDEKLFF. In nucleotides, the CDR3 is TGTGCCAGCAGCTTGGGGGCATGGGATGAAAAACTGTTTTTT.

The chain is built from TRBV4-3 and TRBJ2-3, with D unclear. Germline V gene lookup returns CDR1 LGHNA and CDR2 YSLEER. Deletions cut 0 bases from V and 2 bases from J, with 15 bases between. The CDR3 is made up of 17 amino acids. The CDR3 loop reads CASSQEAFGLNTDTQYF. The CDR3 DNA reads TGCGCCAGCAGCCAAGAAGCGTTCGGCTTGAACACAGATACGCAGTATTTT.

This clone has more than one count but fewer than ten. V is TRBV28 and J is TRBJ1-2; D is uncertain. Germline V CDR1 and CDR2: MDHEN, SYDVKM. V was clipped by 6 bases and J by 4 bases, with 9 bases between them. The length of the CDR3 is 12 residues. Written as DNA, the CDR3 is TGTGCCAGCAGAACAGAGTTCTATGGCTACACCTTC. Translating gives CASRTEFYGYTF.

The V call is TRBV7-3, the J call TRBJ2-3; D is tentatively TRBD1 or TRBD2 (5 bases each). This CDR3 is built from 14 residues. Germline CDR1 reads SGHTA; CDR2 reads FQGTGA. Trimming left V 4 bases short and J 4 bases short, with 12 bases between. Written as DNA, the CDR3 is TGTGCCAGCAGCTCTTATTTGGGGGCAGATACGCAGTATTTT. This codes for CASSSYLGADTQYF.

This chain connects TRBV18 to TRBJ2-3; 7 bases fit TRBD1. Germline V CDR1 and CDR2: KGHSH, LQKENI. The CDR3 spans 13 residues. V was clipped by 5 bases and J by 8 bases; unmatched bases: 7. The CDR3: CASSEYRGTTQYF. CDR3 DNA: TGTGCCAGCTCAGAGTACAGGGGAACTACGCAGTATTTT.

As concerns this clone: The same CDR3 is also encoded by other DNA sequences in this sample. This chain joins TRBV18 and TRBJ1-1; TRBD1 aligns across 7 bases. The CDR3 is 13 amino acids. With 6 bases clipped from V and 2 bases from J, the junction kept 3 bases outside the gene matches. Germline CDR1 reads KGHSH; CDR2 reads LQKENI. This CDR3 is CASSRDRNTEAFF. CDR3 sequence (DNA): TGTGCCAGCTCCCGGGACAGAAACACTGAAGCTTTCTTT.

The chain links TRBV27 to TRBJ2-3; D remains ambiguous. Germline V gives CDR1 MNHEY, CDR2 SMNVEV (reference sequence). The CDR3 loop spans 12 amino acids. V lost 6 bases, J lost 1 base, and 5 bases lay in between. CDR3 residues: CASSHRTDTQYF. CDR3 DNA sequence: TGTGCCAGCAGCCATCGCACAGATACGCAGTATTTT.

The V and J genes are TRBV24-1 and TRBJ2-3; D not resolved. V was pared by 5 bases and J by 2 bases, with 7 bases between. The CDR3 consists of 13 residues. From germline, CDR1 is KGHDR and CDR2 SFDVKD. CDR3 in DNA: TGTGCCACCAGTGGTGGGCCCACAGATACGCAGTATTTT. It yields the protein CATSGGPTDTQYF.

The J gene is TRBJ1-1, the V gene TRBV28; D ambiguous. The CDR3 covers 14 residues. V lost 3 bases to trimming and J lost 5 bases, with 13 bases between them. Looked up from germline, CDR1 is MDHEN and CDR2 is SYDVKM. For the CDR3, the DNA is TGTGCCAGCAGTTTTGTAGGACCAAGTACTGAAGCTTTCTTT. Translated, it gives CASSFVGPSTEAFF.

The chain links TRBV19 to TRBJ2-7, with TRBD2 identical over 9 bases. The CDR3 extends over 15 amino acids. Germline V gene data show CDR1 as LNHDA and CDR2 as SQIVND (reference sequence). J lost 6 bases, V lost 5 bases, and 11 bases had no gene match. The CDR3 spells CASSPMGTSPVEQYF. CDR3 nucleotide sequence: TGTGCCAGTAGTCCCATGGGGACTAGCCCCGTCGAGCAGTACTTC.

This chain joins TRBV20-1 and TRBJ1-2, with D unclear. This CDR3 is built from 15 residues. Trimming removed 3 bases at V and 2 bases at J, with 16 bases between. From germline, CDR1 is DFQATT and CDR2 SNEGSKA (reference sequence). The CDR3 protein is CSASASSAQNYGYTF. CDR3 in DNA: TGCAGTGCTAGTGCCAGCTCAGCTCAGAACTATGGCTACACCTTC.

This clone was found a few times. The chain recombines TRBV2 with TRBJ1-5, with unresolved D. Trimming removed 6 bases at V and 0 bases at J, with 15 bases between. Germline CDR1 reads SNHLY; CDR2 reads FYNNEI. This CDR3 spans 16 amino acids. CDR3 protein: CASSRDLPSSNQPQHF. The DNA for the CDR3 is TGTGCCAGCAGCCGAGATCTTCCCTCTAGCAATCAGCCCCAGCATTTT.

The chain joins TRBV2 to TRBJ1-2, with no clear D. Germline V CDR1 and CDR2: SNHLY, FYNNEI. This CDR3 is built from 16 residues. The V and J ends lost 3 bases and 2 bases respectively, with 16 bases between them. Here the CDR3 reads CASSEYGFSGNYGYTF. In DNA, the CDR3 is TGTGCCAGCAGTGAGTATGGCTTCTCGGGGAACTATGGCTACACCTTC. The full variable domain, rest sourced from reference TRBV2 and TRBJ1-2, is EPEVTQTPSHQVTQMGQEVILRCVPISNHLYFYWYRQILGQKVEFLVSFYNNEISEKSEIFDDQFSVERPDGSNFTLKIRSTKLEDSAMYFCASSEYGFSGNYGYTFGSGTRLTVV.

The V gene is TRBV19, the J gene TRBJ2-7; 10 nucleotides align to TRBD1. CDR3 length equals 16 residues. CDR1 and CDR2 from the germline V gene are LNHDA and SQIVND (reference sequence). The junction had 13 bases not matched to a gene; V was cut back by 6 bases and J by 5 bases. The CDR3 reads CASRSGTGEFLDEQYF. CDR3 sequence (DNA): TGTGCCAGTAGGTCCGGGACAGGGGAATTTCTAGACGAGCAGTACTTC.

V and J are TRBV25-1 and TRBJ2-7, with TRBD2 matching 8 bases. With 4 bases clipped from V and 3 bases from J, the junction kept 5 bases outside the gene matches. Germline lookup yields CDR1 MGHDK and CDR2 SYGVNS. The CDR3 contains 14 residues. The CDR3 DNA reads TGTGCCAGCAGTGTATATAGCGGGAACTACGAGCAGTACTTC. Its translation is CASSVYSGNYEQYF.

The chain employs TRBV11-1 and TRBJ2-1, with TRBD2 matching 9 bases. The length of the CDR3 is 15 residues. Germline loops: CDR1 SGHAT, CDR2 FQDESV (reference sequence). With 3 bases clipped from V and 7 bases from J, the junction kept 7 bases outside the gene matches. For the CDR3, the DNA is TGTGCCAGCAGCTTCGTCCTAGCGGGAATAAATGAGCAGTTCTTC. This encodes CASSFVLAGINEQFF.

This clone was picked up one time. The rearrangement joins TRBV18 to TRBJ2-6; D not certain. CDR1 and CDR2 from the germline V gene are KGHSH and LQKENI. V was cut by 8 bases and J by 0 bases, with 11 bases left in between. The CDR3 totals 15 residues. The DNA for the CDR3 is TGTGCCAGCAAGACGGGTAACTCTGGGGCCAACGTCCTGACTTTC. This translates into CASKTGNSGANVLTF. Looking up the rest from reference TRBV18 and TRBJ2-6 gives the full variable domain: NAGVMQNPRHLVRRRGQEARLRCSPMKGHSHVYWYRQLPEEGLKFMVYLQKENIIDESGMPKERFSAEFPKEGPSILRIQQVVRGDSAAYFCASKTGNSGANVLTFGAGSRLTVL.

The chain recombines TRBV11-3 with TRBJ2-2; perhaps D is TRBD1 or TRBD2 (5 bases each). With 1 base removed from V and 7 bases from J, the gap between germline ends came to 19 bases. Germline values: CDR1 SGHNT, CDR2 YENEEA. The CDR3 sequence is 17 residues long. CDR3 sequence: CASSLVLGPYAGGELFF. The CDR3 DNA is TGTGCCAGCAGCTTAGTCCTGGGACCCTACGCGGGCGGGGAGCTGTTTTTT.

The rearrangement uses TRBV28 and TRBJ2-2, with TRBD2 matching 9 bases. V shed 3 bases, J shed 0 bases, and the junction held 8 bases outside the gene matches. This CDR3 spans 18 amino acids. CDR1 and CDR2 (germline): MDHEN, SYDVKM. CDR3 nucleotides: TGTGCCAGCAGTTTTCTAAGGCCTAGCGGGGCGAACACCGGGGAGCTGTTTTTT. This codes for CASSFLRPSGANTGELFF.

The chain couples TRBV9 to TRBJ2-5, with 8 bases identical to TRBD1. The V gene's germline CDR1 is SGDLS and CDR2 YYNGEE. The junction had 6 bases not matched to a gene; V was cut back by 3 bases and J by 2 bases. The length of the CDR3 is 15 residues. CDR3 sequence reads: CASSERDRWQETQYF. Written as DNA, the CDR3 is TGTGCCAGCAGCGAACGGGACAGGTGGCAAGAGACCCAGTACTTC.